This T cell receptor beta chain was retrieved from a study of T cell repertoires in cytomegalovirus infection. Background on the study: In public TCR beta signatures, there were indications of both CMV infection and matching HLA type. The study's findings and limits: The cumulative frequency of public TCR beta families distinguished individuals who carried CMV together with the relevant HLA.

This clonotype was seen repeatedly, ten times or more. Antigen: not known. TCRdb itself ran the reads through MiXCR, one entry per CDR3 protein. The repertoire holds approximately 500,000 distinct CDR3 sequences, with 16% as singletons. V shed 2 bases and J shed 0 bases, with 11 bases lying between them. The CDR3 runs to 16 residues. Germline V gene data show CDR1 as SEHNR and CDR2 as FQNEAQ (reference sequence). V is TRBV7-9 and J is TRBJ2-4, with D tentatively TRBD1 (5 bases). This TCR came from a human donor in good health (CMV status not recorded). Some clones in this sample may be carry-over from other donors' samples. The source material was CD8+ T cells from PBMCs. CDR3 sequence (DNA): TGTGCCAGCAGCTTAACGACAGCATTAGCCAAAAACATTCAGTACTTC. Translation: CASSLTTALAKNIQYF.